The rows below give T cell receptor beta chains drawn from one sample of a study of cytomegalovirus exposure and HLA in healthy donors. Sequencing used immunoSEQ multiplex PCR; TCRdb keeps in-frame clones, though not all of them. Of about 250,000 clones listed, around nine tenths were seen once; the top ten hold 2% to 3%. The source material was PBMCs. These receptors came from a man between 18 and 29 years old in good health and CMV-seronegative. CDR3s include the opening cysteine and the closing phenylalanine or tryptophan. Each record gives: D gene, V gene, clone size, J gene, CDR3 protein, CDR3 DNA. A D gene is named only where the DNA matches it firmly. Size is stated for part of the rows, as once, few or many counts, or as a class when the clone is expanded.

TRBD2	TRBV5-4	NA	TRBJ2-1	CASSSGLDSYNEQFF	TGTGCCAGCAGCTCGGGACTAGACTCCTACAATGAGCAGTTCTTC
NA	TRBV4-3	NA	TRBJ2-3	CASSQDHRPGGSTDTQYF	TGCGCCAGCAGCCAAGATCACAGGCCGGGGGGCAGCACAGATACGCAGTATTTT
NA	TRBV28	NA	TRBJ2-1	CASSSGGGPSYNEQFF	TGTGCCAGCAGCTCGGGCGGGGGCCCGTCCTACAATGAGCAGTTCTTC
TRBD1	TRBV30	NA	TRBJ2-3	CAWSGRGIADTQYF	TGTGCCTGGAGTGGCAGGGGGATCGCGGATACGCAGTATTTT
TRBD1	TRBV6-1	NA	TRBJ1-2	CASETGEGYGYTF	TGTGCCAGCGAGACAGGGGAAGGCTATGGCTACACCTTC
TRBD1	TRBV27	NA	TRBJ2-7	CASSRQGSYEQYF	TGTGCCAGCAGTCGACAGGGTTCCTACGAGCAGTACTTC
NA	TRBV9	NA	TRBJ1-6	CASSEGLSSYNSPLHF	TGTGCCAGCAGCGAGGGGCTCAGCTCCTATAATTCACCCCTCCACTTT
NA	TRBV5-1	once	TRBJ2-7	CASSFGQTYEQYF	TGCGCCAGCAGCTTCGGACAGACCTACGAGCAGTACTTC
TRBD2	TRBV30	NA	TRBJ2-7	CAWIPALAGSVGRARQYF	TGTGCCTGGATTCCCGCGCTAGCGGGATCGGTCGGGCGGGCTCGGCAGTACTTC
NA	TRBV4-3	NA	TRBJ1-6	CASSQGWTNSPLHF	TGCGCCAGCAGCCAAGGGTGGACAAATTCACCCCTCCACTTT
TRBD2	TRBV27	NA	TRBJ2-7	CASSLRGEGQYF	TGTGCCAGCAGTTTAAGAGGGGAGGGACAGTACTTC
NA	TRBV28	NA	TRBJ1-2	CASSFGTSPDGYTF	TGTGCCAGCAGTTTCGGGACATCTCCAGATGGCTACACCTTC
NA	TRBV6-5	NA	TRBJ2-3	CASSFKRTDTQYF	TGTGCCAGCAGTTTCAAGCGCACAGATACGCAGTATTTT
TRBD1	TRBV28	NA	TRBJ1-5	CASRTTGGDQPQHF	TGTGCCAGCAGGACTACAGGGGGCGATCAGCCCCAGCATTTT
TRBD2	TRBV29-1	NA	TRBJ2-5	CSVSGGVFAEETQYF	TGCAGCGTTAGCGGGGGGGTTTTTGCTGAAGAGACCCAGTACTTC
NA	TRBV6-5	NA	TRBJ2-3	CASRYGGARTDTQYF	TGTGCCAGCAGGTATGGCGGGGCTCGCACAGATACGCAGTATTTT
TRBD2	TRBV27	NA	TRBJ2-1	CASSNTAGNGANEQFF	TGTGCCAGCAGTAATACAGCGGGAAATGGCGCGAATGAGCAGTTCTTC
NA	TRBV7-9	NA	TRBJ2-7	CASSLTFPVANSEQYF	TGTGCCAGCAGCTTAACCTTCCCCGTGGCCAATTCCGAGCAGTACTTC
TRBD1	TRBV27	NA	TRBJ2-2	CASSFVTGLTGELFF	TGTGCCAGCAGTTTCGTGACAGGGCTGACCGGGGAGCTGTTTTTT
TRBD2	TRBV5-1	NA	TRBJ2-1	CASSLGSGSYNEQFF	TGCGCCAGCAGCTTGGGGAGCGGGAGTTACAATGAGCAGTTCTTC
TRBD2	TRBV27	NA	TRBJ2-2	CASSSGTSGITGELFF	TGTGCCAGCAGTTCCGGGACTAGCGGGATCACCGGGGAGCTGTTTTTT
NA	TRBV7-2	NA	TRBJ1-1	CASRPPAAGGEAFF	TGTGCCAGCCGTCCTCCCGCGGCGGGGGGCGAAGCTTTCTTT
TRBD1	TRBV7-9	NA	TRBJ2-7	CASSSRQGAYEQYF	TGTGCCAGCAGCTCCCGACAGGGGGCCTACGAGCAGTACTTC
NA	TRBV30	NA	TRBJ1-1	CAWRSHRLMNTEAFF	TGTGCCTGGAGGAGTCACAGGTTAATGAACACTGAAGCTTTCTTT
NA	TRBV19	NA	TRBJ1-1	CASMSGGRTEAFF	TGTGCCAGTATGTCGGGGGGCCGAACTGAAGCTTTCTTT
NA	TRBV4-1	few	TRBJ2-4	CASSQDRVSNIQYF	TGCGCCAGCAGCCAAGATCGAGTATCCAACATTCAGTACTTC
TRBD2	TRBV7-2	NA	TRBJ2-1	CASRSSGGAEQFF	TGTGCCAGCAGATCTAGCGGGGGGGCGGAGCAGTTCTTC
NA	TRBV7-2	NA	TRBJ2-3	CASSFQRTSTDTQYF	TGTGCCAGCAGCTTTCAGCGGACCAGCACAGATACGCAGTATTTT
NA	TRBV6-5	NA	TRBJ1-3	CASSYSGIAGNTIYF	TGTGCCAGCAGTTACAGCGGTATCGCTGGAAACACCATATATTTT
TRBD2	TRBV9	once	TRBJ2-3	CASSVEGRGGRSTDTQYF	TGTGCCAGCAGCGTAGAGGGGCGGGGGGGCCGCAGCACAGATACGCAGTATTTT
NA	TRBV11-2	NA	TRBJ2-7	CASSLDHEAYEQYF	TGTGCCAGCAGCTTAGATCACGAGGCCTACGAGCAGTACTTC
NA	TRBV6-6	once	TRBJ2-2	CATRKRVAGELFF	TGTGCCACTCGGAAGAGGGTGGCCGGGGAGCTGTTTTTT
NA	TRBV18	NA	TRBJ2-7	CASSPGQRALSYEQYF	TGTGCCAGCTCACCGGGTCAGCGGGCCTTGTCCTACGAGCAGTACTTC
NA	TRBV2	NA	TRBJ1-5	CASSGPRSVKNQPQHF	TGTGCCAGCAGTGGCCCCAGAAGCGTTAAAAATCAGCCCCAGCATTTT